The sequence of this T cell receptor beta chain was determined in a study of blood T cells in healthy people across ages. The CDR3 totals 15 residues. Germline V gene sequence: CDR1 SGHTA, CDR2 FQGNSA. Individuals who donated were healthy Caucasians from Russia aged about 6 to 90. Extraction yielded at least 6 micrograms of total RNA per sample. Study-wide results and limits: Among T cells, TCR beta diversity per million cells dropped roughly linearly as age rose. Naive CD4+ cells and diversity were both higher in long-lived donors than in aged donors.

A J-beta primer mix and a sample-barcoded 5' primer were used in a second PCR of roughly 6 to 11 cycles. TCRdb re-called the 5' RACE reads with MiXCR, one entry per CDR3 protein. This table holds hundreds of thousands of distinct CDR3 sequences, approximately 67% found once. In the case of this clonotype: Its cognate antigen is unknown.

The chain employs TRBV7-2 and TRBJ2-5; perhaps TRBD1 as D (5 bases). The J call may be wrong; the DNA end is better matched by TRBJ2-7. Sequencing input: blood. The receptor comes from a man aged 30-40 years in good health. The CDR3: CASSLTVSRAYEQYF. The CDR3 coding sequence is TGTGCCAGCAGCTTAACCGTTAGCAGGGCTTACGAGCAGTACTTC.